The rows below give T cell receptor beta chains drawn from one sample of a study of Graves' ophthalmopathy and Graves' hyperthyroidism. MiXCR, applied by TCRdb to the multiplex PCR reads, yields one record per CDR3 protein. Of 400,000 to 450,000 distinct CDR3 sequences listed, 21% are singletons. Sequencing was done on a sample of peripheral blood. The receptors were gathered from a woman between 18 and 29 years old with stable Graves' hyperthyroidism. The CDR3 runs from the conserved cysteine through the conserved F or W. Each record gives: V gene, J gene, D gene, clone size, CDR3 DNA, CDR3 protein. D genes are given only for firm matches. Clone size, where shown, is once, few, many, or a class for clones that have expanded.

v_gene: TRBV6-1
j_gene: TRBJ2-7
d_gene: TRBD2
abundance: many
CDR3nt: TGTGCCAGCAGAATAGAGGCGGGGGGCCCCTACGAGCAGTACTTC
CDR3aa: CASRIEAGGPYEQYF

v_gene: TRBV28
j_gene: TRBJ1-2
d_gene: .
abundance: .
CDR3nt: TGTGCCAGCCGCCCACAGGGAAACTATGGCTTCACCTTC
CDR3aa: CASRPQGNYGFTF

v_gene: TRBV29-1
j_gene: TRBJ1-2
d_gene: .
abundance: many
CDR3nt: TGCAGCGTTGACCAGGCTGGCTACACCTTC
CDR3aa: CSVDQAGYTF

v_gene: TRBV5-5
j_gene: TRBJ2-7
d_gene: TRBD1
abundance: many
CDR3nt: TGTGCCAGCAGCTTGGGTGGACAGGACCCCTACGAGCAGTACTTC
CDR3aa: CASSLGGQDPYEQYF

v_gene: TRBV2
j_gene: TRBJ1-6
d_gene: .
abundance: many
CDR3nt: TGTGCCACCTCACCCCGGGTAACCGGAGATTCACCCCTCCACTTT
CDR3aa: CATSPRVTGDSPLHF

v_gene: TRBV12-3/TRBV12-4
j_gene: TRBJ1-5
d_gene: TRBD1
abundance: many
CDR3nt: TGTGCCAGCAGGACCGACAGGGATAGCAATCAGCCCCAGCATTTT
CDR3aa: CASRTDRDSNQPQHF

v_gene: TRBV12-3/TRBV12-4
j_gene: TRBJ2-4
d_gene: .
abundance: many
CDR3nt: TGTGCCAGCAGTTCCAGGGGACCCATTCAGTACTTC
CDR3aa: CASSSRGPIQYF

v_gene: TRBV28
j_gene: TRBJ2-5
d_gene: .
abundance: .
CDR3nt: TGTGCCAGCAGTTTATGGGGCTGGATTATTGGCCAAGAGACCCAGTACTTC
CDR3aa: CASSLWGWIIGQETQYF

v_gene: TRBV27
j_gene: TRBJ1-5
d_gene: .
abundance: once
CDR3nt: TGTGCCAGCAGTCTCCGGGGGCTTGAGAGCAATCAGCCCCAGCATTTT
CDR3aa: CASSLRGLESNQPQHF

v_gene: TRBV28
j_gene: TRBJ2-7
d_gene: .
abundance: .
CDR3nt: TGTGCCAGCATCCGGACCATGGGGGCCTACGAGCAGTACTTC
CDR3aa: CASIRTMGAYEQYF

v_gene: TRBV12-5
j_gene: TRBJ1-1
d_gene: .
abundance: .
CDR3nt: TGTGCTAGCAACAGGCTGATGAACACTGAAGCTTTCTTT
CDR3aa: CASNRLMNTEAFF

v_gene: TRBV20-1
j_gene: TRBJ2-7
d_gene: TRBD1
abundance: many
CDR3nt: TGCAGTGTCACACCCGGGACAGGGGTGAACGAGCAGTACTTC
CDR3aa: CSVTPGTGVNEQYF

v_gene: TRBV6-2/TRBV6-3
j_gene: TRBJ1-5
d_gene: .
abundance: many
CDR3nt: TGTGCCAGCAGTTACTCGATTGGCAGGGGCGGCCAGCCCCAGCATTTT
CDR3aa: CASSYSIGRGGQPQHF

v_gene: TRBV2
j_gene: TRBJ2-5
d_gene: .
abundance: .
CDR3nt: TGTGCCAGCTGGCGCATCGAGCAAGAGACCCAGTACTTC
CDR3aa: CASWRIEQETQYF

v_gene: TRBV28
j_gene: TRBJ2-5
d_gene: TRBD2
abundance: many
CDR3nt: TGTGCCAGCAGAGGGACTAGCGGGATCGGGGAGACCCAGTACTTC
CDR3aa: CASRGTSGIGETQYF

v_gene: TRBV6-5
j_gene: TRBJ2-7
d_gene: .
abundance: many
CDR3nt: TGTGCCAGCAGTTACTCGAAGGCTAGCAGCACCTACGAGCAGTACTTC
CDR3aa: CASSYSKASSTYEQYF

v_gene: TRBV10-3
j_gene: TRBJ1-2
d_gene: TRBD1
abundance: many
CDR3nt: TGTGCCATCAGTGAGTCGGACAGGATGACTTTTGGCTACACCTTC
CDR3aa: CAISESDRMTFGYTF

v_gene: TRBV7-3
j_gene: TRBJ1-2
d_gene: .
abundance: .
CDR3nt: TGTGCCAGCACCACGGGGGAAGATTACACCTTC
CDR3aa: CASTTGEDYTF

v_gene: TRBV2
j_gene: TRBJ1-5
d_gene: TRBD1
abundance: many
CDR3nt: TGTGCCAGCAGTAAAACAGGGGATCAGCCCCAGCATTTT
CDR3aa: CASSKTGDQPQHF

v_gene: TRBV11-2
j_gene: TRBJ2-1
d_gene: TRBD2
abundance: many
CDR3nt: TGTGCCAGCAGCTTCCGCGGGACTAGCCGCTACAATGAGCAGTTCTTC
CDR3aa: CASSFRGTSRYNEQFF

v_gene: TRBV9
j_gene: TRBJ1-5
d_gene: TRBD1
abundance: many
CDR3nt: TGTGCCAGCAGCGCAGGGGGGAGTGGCGATCAGCCCCAGCATTTT
CDR3aa: CASSAGGSGDQPQHF

v_gene: TRBV5-1
j_gene: TRBJ1-1
d_gene: TRBD1
abundance: many
CDR3nt: TGCGCCAGCAGCGTAACCGGGACAGGGTACACTGAAGCTTTCTTT
CDR3aa: CASSVTGTGYTEAFF

v_gene: TRBV10-3
j_gene: TRBJ1-2
d_gene: .
abundance: many
CDR3nt: TGTGCCACCAGTAGGGACGAGGACTATGGCTACACCTTC
CDR3aa: CATSRDEDYGYTF

v_gene: TRBV3-1
j_gene: TRBJ1-1
d_gene: TRBD1
abundance: many
CDR3nt: TGTGCCAGCAGCGTAAGCCGACAGGGCGGAGGGAACACTGAAGCTTTCTTT
CDR3aa: CASSVSRQGGGNTEAFF

v_gene: TRBV12-3/TRBV12-4
j_gene: TRBJ2-5
d_gene: .
abundance: many
CDR3nt: TGTGCCAGCAGTTTTGGTGGCGGACAACTTCAAGAGACCCAGTACTTC
CDR3aa: CASSFGGGQLQETQYF

v_gene: TRBV6-2/TRBV6-3
j_gene: TRBJ1-6
d_gene: TRBD1
abundance: many
CDR3nt: TGTGCCGCCCGACAGGGACTTAATTCACCCCTCCACTTT
CDR3aa: CAARQGLNSPLHF

v_gene: TRBV12-3/TRBV12-4
j_gene: TRBJ2-2
d_gene: TRBD1
abundance: .
CDR3nt: TGTGCCAGCAGTTTCGCGACAGGGGCCGACACCGGGGAGCTGTTTTTT
CDR3aa: CASSFATGADTGELFF

v_gene: TRBV28
j_gene: TRBJ1-1
d_gene: .
abundance: many
CDR3nt: TGTGCCAGCACCTTGACGGGAGAAGCTTTCTTT
CDR3aa: CASTLTGEAFF

v_gene: TRBV7-2
j_gene: TRBJ2-2
d_gene: TRBD1
abundance: many
CDR3nt: TGTGCCAGCAGCTCACGGGACAGGACCGACGTAACGAACACCGGGGAGCTGTTTTTT
CDR3aa: CASSSRDRTDVTNTGELFF

v_gene: TRBV2
j_gene: TRBJ1-2
d_gene: .
abundance: many
CDR3nt: TGTGCCAGCAGTATCGCGGGCAACTATGGCTACACCTTC
CDR3aa: CASSIAGNYGYTF

v_gene: TRBV6-5
j_gene: TRBJ1-2
d_gene: .
abundance: many
CDR3nt: TGTGCCAGCAGTTTCGACCAGGGGTTTCGAGGCTACACCTTC
CDR3aa: CASSFDQGFRGYTF

v_gene: TRBV6-1
j_gene: TRBJ2-5
d_gene: TRBD1
abundance: many
CDR3nt: TGTGCCAGCAGGGAGACAGGGTTCCAAGAGACCCAGTACTTC
CDR3aa: CASRETGFQETQYF

v_gene: TRBV29-1
j_gene: TRBJ1-2
d_gene: .
abundance: medium-sized
CDR3nt: TGCAGCGTGGTGGGGGAGTATGCCTATGGCTACACCTTC
CDR3aa: CSVVGEYAYGYTF

v_gene: TRBV9
j_gene: TRBJ2-5
d_gene: TRBD1
abundance: many
CDR3nt: TGTGCCAGCAGCCCAGGGACAGGGGGCCCTCGTTTCCGGACCCAGTACTTC
CDR3aa: CASSPGTGGPRFRTQYF

v_gene: TRBV6-5
j_gene: TRBJ1-2
d_gene: .
abundance: many
CDR3nt: TGTGCCAGCAGTTACGACGAGCCAGTAGGCATCTATGGCTACACCTTC
CDR3aa: CASSYDEPVGIYGYTF

v_gene: TRBV7-8
j_gene: TRBJ2-7
d_gene: TRBD2
abundance: few
CDR3nt: TGTGCCAGCAGCTCCACTAGCGGGAGAAATCATCGGGAGCAGTACTTC
CDR3aa: CASSSTSGRNHREQYF

v_gene: TRBV20-1
j_gene: TRBJ2-5
d_gene: TRBD2
abundance: many
CDR3nt: TGCAGTACCCCGACTAGCGGGCGGGAGACCCAGTACTTC
CDR3aa: CSTPTSGRETQYF

v_gene: TRBV27
j_gene: TRBJ1-6
d_gene: .
abundance: many
CDR3nt: TGTGCCAGCACCGCTCGGGGCTCACCCCTCCACTTT
CDR3aa: CASTARGSPLHF

v_gene: TRBV10-3
j_gene: TRBJ2-7
d_gene: TRBD1
abundance: many
CDR3nt: TGTGCCATCCTTACGGACAGGGGTAGCGAGCAGTACTTC
CDR3aa: CAILTDRGSEQYF

v_gene: TRBV30
j_gene: TRBJ1-3
d_gene: .
abundance: many
CDR3nt: TGTGCCTGGAGTTCCACAGGAGGAAACACCATATATTTT
CDR3aa: CAWSSTGGNTIYF

v_gene: TRBV11-2
j_gene: TRBJ2-7
d_gene: .
abundance: .
CDR3nt: TGTGCCAGCAGCTTGGAAATCTCAGGGGGGGCCTACGAGCAGTACTTC
CDR3aa: CASSLEISGGAYEQYF

v_gene: TRBV29-1
j_gene: TRBJ1-1
d_gene: .
abundance: many
CDR3nt: TGCAGCGTTGAAGCGGCATTTAACACTGAAGCTTTCTTT
CDR3aa: CSVEAAFNTEAFF

v_gene: TRBV12-3/TRBV12-4
j_gene: TRBJ2-2
d_gene: .
abundance: many
CDR3nt: TGTGCCAGCAGTTTCAGTGTGACCGGGGAGCTGTTTTTT
CDR3aa: CASSFSVTGELFF

v_gene: TRBV27
j_gene: TRBJ2-5
d_gene: .
abundance: many
CDR3nt: TGTGCCAGCAGTTGGAGGGGTAGAAGGGTAGAGACCCAGTACTTC
CDR3aa: CASSWRGRRVETQYF

v_gene: TRBV2
j_gene: TRBJ1-2
d_gene: .
abundance: many
CDR3nt: TGTGCCAGCAGACCCGTAAAGGGGGGCTATGGCTACACCTTC
CDR3aa: CASRPVKGGYGYTF